The 14 T cell receptor beta chains reported below all come from one sample, sequenced in a study of shared clonotypes between healthy human individuals. Clones were sequenced by immunoSEQ multiplex PCR, and TCRdb holds only the in-frame ones, with some missing. Of about 680,000 clones in the sample, approximately 79% were seen once. Source material: memory CD4+ T cells sorted from blood. Subset described: CD45RA-negative fraction. The receptor set was obtained from a woman aged 30 to 39 in good health.

In the case of this clone: In the same sample, other DNA sequences code for this CDR3. The V call is TRBV2, the J call TRBJ2-7; TRBD1 agrees at 7 bases. The germline gives CDR1 SNHLY, CDR2 FYNNEI. V trimming: 8 bases; J trimming: 3 bases; junction bases outside the gene matches: 4. This CDR3 spans 12 amino acids. The CDR3 spells CASRGQLYEQYF. DNA for the CDR3: TGTGCCAGCCGGGGACAGCTCTACGAGCAGTACTTC.

This clone was picked up a small number of times. The chain is built from TRBV30 and TRBJ2-7, with 9 positions matching TRBD1. V was clipped by 7 bases and J by 2 bases; unmatched bases: 6. Germline assignment: CDR1 GTSNPN and CDR2 SVGIG (reference sequence). The CDR3 has 13 residues. The CDR3 DNA follows: TGTGCCTACCGACAGGGGGTAGCCTACGAGCAGTACTTC. It specifies CAYRQGVAYEQYF.

As for this clone: This same CDR3 is encoded by further DNA sequences in the sample. The J gene is TRBJ2-5, the V gene TRBV30, with a weak D call TRBD2 (5 bases). The CDR3 sequence is 14 residues long. Trimming stripped 0 bases from V and 2 bases from J, with 10 bases between. Germline-derived CDR1 and CDR2 are GTSNPN and SVGIG (reference sequence). The CDR3 DNA reads TGTGCCTGGAGTGTACGAGGGAAACAAGAGACCCAGTACTTC. This encodes CAWSVRGKQETQYF.

The chain employs TRBV19 and TRBJ1-1; D gene uncertain. The V gene's germline CDR1 is LNHDA and CDR2 SQIVND (reference sequence). The CDR3 runs 14 residues. The ends were cut back, 3 bases at V and 1 base at J, with 9 bases in the middle. This CDR3 reads CASSIQVANTEAFF. The CDR3 DNA reads TGTGCCAGTAGTATTCAGGTCGCGAACACTGAAGCTTTCTTT.

J is TRBJ2-3 and V is TRBV28; D remains unclear. CDR1 MDHEN and CDR2 SYDVKM come from the germline V gene. The CDR3 length is 13 residues. The V end lost 2 bases, the J end lost 4 bases, and 7 bases lay between the germline ends. The CDR3 is CASSLVWADTQYF. In DNA form, the CDR3 reads TGTGCCAGCAGTTTAGTCTGGGCAGATACGCAGTATTTT.

This clone was observed once. This chain uses TRBV2 with TRBJ2-1; D call uncertain. V lost 8 bases and J 0 bases, leaving 2 bases between the germline ends. The CDR3 contains 11 residues. Germline V CDR1 and CDR2: SNHLY, FYNNEI. CDR3 protein: CASSSYNEQFF. CDR3 in DNA: TGTGCCAGCTCCTCCTACAATGAGCAGTTCTTC.

The chain joins TRBV14 to TRBJ2-6, with unresolved D. The V gene lost 4 bases and the J gene lost 1 base, with 17 bases spanning the gap. CDR3 length: 18 amino acids. CDR1 and CDR2 (germline): SGHDN, FVKESK. The CDR3 is CASSLRGRSKSGANVLTF. The CDR3 nucleotides are TGTGCCAGCAGCCTCCGAGGCAGGTCCAAATCTGGGGCCAACGTCCTGACTTTC.

This clone was seen once. V and J are TRBV5-1 and TRBJ1-3; 10 positions match TRBD1. The germline V gene encodes CDR1 SGHRS and CDR2 YFSETQ. The ends lost 0 bases at V and 0 bases at J; junction bases unmatched: 3. This CDR3 is 17 amino acids long. CDR3 coding DNA: TGCGCCAGCAGCTTGGGACAGGGGGCCGGCTCTGGAAACACCATATATTTT. Amino acid sequence: CASSLGQGAGSGNTIYF.

This chain connects TRBV27 to TRBJ1-1, with a possible D match to TRBD1 (5 bases). The V and J ends lost 8 bases and 1 base respectively, with 14 bases between them. This CDR3 is built from 14 residues. Germline V lookup: CDR1 MNHEY, CDR2 SMNVEV (reference sequence). This CDR3 is CASGRNQGNTEAFF. The CDR3 DNA reads TGTGCCAGCGGACGAAATCAGGGGAACACTGAAGCTTTCTTT.

This clone turned up a few times. The CDR3 sequence is CASKSSGSSYNEQFF. For the CDR3, the DNA is TGCGCCAGTAAGTCTAGCGGTAGCTCCTACAATGAGCAGTTCTTC. The chain has TRBV10-1 and TRBJ2-1; 7 bases map to TRBD2. The V and J ends lost 9 bases and 0 bases, in that order; junction bases with no gene match: 8. In germline, CDR1 is WNHNN, CDR2 SYGVQD (reference sequence). This CDR3 is 15 amino acids long.

This chain links TRBV5-1 with TRBJ1-1, with D possibly being TRBD1 (5 bases). Deletions cut 4 bases from V and 5 bases from J, with 18 bases between. The CDR3 is 15 amino acids. From germline, CDR1 is SGHRS and CDR2 YFSETQ. CDR3 coding DNA: TGCGCCAGCAGCGAAGACCCGAGGGGAAAGACTGAAGCTTTCTTT. It specifies CASSEDPRGKTEAFF. The whole variable domain, remainder taken from reference TRBV5-1 and TRBJ1-1, is KAGVTQTPRYLIKTRGQQVTLSCSPISGHRSVSWYQQTPGQGLQFLFEYFSETQRNKGNFPGRFSGRQFSNSRSEMNVSTLELGDSALYLCASSEDPRGKTEAFFGQGTRLTVV.

The chain uses TRBV27 and TRBJ1-1; no clear D gene. The CDR3 is 13 residues long. The germline gives CDR1 MNHEY, CDR2 SMNVEV (reference sequence). V gave up 2 bases and J gave up 11 bases, with 15 bases separating them. DNA of the CDR3: TGTGCCAGCAGTTTACGAGAGGGCGGTGGCGCTTTCTTT. Protein sequence: CASSLREGGGAFF.

This chain uses TRBV28 with TRBJ1-1; no definite D call. Deletions cut 1 base from V and 2 bases from J, with 8 bases between. This CDR3 has 14 residues. Per the germline V gene, CDR1 is MDHEN and CDR2 is SYDVKM. CDR3 nucleotides: TGTGCCAGCAGTTTATCGCAGTTAAACACTGAAGCTTTCTTT. Residues: CASSLSQLNTEAFF.

This rearrangement joins TRBV19 to TRBJ1-1; perhaps TRBD1 as D (5 bases). Germline CDR1 LNHDA, CDR2 SQIVND (reference sequence). Trimming cost V 5 bases and J 7 bases, with 20 bases left between them. The length of the CDR3 is 15 residues. The CDR3 DNA follows: TGTGCCAGTAGTCTCGATCACAGGCCTACCCATGAAGCTTTCTTT. It is translated as CASSLDHRPTHEAFF.